This entry lists 15 T cell receptor beta chains sequenced from one sample in a study of blood T cell repertoires in COVID-19. Data came from immunoSEQ multiplex PCR; TCRdb stores just in-frame clones and leaves some out. The profile shows 72,000 or so clones, around nine tenths of them singletons. Sequences were obtained from peripheral blood. The receptors originated from a woman aged 55-69 years with acute or convalescent COVID-19.

This sequence joins TRBV20-1 and TRBJ2-4, with no clear D. CDR1 and CDR2 from the germline V gene are DFQATT and SNEGSKA (reference sequence). The CDR3 sequence is 11 residues long. Trimming pared 4 bases from V and 6 bases from J, leaving 7 bases between. CDR3 sequence: CSATERNIQYF. The CDR3 nucleotides are TGCAGTGCTACTGAGAGAAACATTCAGTACTTC.

The CDR3 DNA follows: TGTGCCAGCAGTCTTCTTCGAGGAACTAATGAAAAACTGTTTTTT. This sequence encodes CASSLLRGTNEKLFF. The chain joins TRBV27 to TRBJ1-4, with D unresolved. This CDR3 has 15 amino acids. V lost 5 bases and J lost 1, with 11 bases in between. Germline CDR1 reads MNHEY; CDR2 reads SMNVEV (reference sequence).

This clone was recorded only once. V usage is TRBV11-2 and J usage is TRBJ2-3; TRBD2 might be the D (5 bases). CDR3 length: 14 residues. The V gene's germline CDR1 is SGHAT and CDR2 FQNNGV. Trimming left V 0 bases short and J 6 bases short, with 10 bases between. CDR3 sequence: CASSLDPGSDTQYF. The CDR3 nucleotides are TGTGCCAGCAGCTTAGATCCGGGGTCGGATACGCAGTATTTT.

The DNA for the CDR3 is TGCGCCAGCAGCGCCCAGGGACAGCCCACCGGGGAGCTGTTTTTT. This sequence encodes CASSAQGQPTGELFF. J is TRBJ2-2 and V is TRBV5-1; 7 nucleotides agree with TRBD1. The CDR3 sequence is 15 residues long. Germline loops: CDR1 SGHRS, CDR2 YFSETQ. Trimming at V came to 4 bases and at J to 4 bases, leaving 7 bases not matched to a gene.

This chain connects TRBV18 to TRBJ2-6; tentative D call: TRBD2 (6 bases). Trimming left V 6 bases short and J 3 bases short, with 15 bases between. The CDR3 extends over 16 amino acids. Germline V gene lookup returns CDR1 KGHSH and CDR2 LQKENI. As DNA, the CDR3 is TGTGCCAGCTCTCAAGCTCGGGGGAATGGGGCCAACGTCCTGACTTTC. Translated, it gives CASSQARGNGANVLTF.

The rearrangement uses TRBV5-4 and TRBJ1-1; 8 bases agree with TRBD1. Trimming cost V 4 bases and J 3 bases; bases outside gene matches: 5. The CDR3 runs 14 residues. Looked up from germline, CDR1 is SGHNT and CDR2 is YYREEE (reference sequence). CDR3 coding DNA: TGTGCCAGCAGCACAGAACAGGGGGACACTGAAGCTTTCTTT. It is translated as CASSTEQGDTEAFF.

This clone has only a few counts. The rearrangement links TRBV19 to TRBJ2-1; D remains unclear. Per germline, CDR1 LNHDA and CDR2 SQIVND (reference sequence). CDR3 size: 14 residues. V dropped 1 base and J dropped 0 bases, with 4 bases sitting between them. The CDR3 coding sequence is TGTGCCAGTAGTATAGGGAGCTCCTACAATGAGCAGTTCTTC. This translates into CASSIGSSYNEQFF.

CDR3 sequence reads: CASSPGLNTEAFF. DNA for the CDR3: TGTGCCAGCAGCCCGGGACTAAACACTGAAGCTTTCTTT. The chain has TRBV11-3 and TRBJ1-1; weak D call: TRBD1 (5 bases). This CDR3 contains 13 residues. Per germline, CDR1 SGHNT and CDR2 YENEEA. V lost 5 bases and J 2 bases, leaving 9 bases between the germline ends.

The chain joins TRBV5-1 to TRBJ2-1, with 13 bases aligning to TRBD2. After removal of 1 base from V and 6 bases from J, the junction contained 4 bases not matched to a gene. This CDR3 region has 16 residues. The germline CDR1 and CDR2 sequences are SGHRS and YFSETQ. The CDR3 DNA follows: TGCGCCAGCAGCTTGCGACTAGCGGGGGGCCCCAATGAGCAGTTCTTC. Protein sequence: CASSLRLAGGPNEQFF.

The chain has TRBV7-2 and TRBJ2-1; D remains ambiguous. Germline V CDR1 and CDR2: SGHTA, FQGNSA. CDR3 size: 13 residues. The ends were cut back, 3 bases at V and 2 bases at J, with 5 bases in the middle. The CDR3 region is CASSFTPYNEQFF. DNA of the CDR3: TGTGCCAGCAGCTTTACTCCCTACAATGAGCAGTTCTTC.

This sequence joins TRBV6-5 and TRBJ1-4; 10 nucleotides match TRBD1. With V trimmed by 4 bases and J by 4 bases, 6 bases remained unmatched. Germline loops: CDR1 MNHEY, CDR2 SVGAGI. The CDR3 is 16 residues long. CDR3 nucleotide sequence: TGTGCCAGCAGTTCATCCCGGGACAGGGGTAATGAAAAACTGTTTTTT. This encodes CASSSSRDRGNEKLFF.

The chain links TRBV27 to TRBJ1-1; maybe TRBD1 (6 bases). Germline V gene data show CDR1 as MNHEY and CDR2 as SMNVEV (reference sequence). This CDR3 contains 14 residues. Deletions cut 5 bases from V and 4 bases from J, with 14 bases between. The CDR3 sequence is CASSRGGLGTEAFF. The CDR3 DNA reads as TGTGCCAGCAGTAGGGGGGGGCTGGGCACTGAAGCTTTCTTT.

This rearrangement joins TRBV7-3 to TRBJ1-6; D is unclear. Germline assignment: CDR1 SGHTA and CDR2 FQGTGA. V lost 2 bases to trimming and J lost 7 bases, with 6 bases between them. The CDR3 spans 13 residues. CDR3 in DNA: TGTGCCAGCAGCTTATCACTAAATTCACCCCTCCACTTT. Amino acid sequence: CASSLSLNSPLHF. Using reference TRBV7-3 and TRBJ1-6 for the parts outside the CDR3, the full variable domain is GAGVSQTPSNKVTEKGKYVELRCDPISGHTALYWYRQSLGQGPEFLIYFQGTGAADDSGLPNDRFFAVRPEGSVSTLKIQRTERGDSAVYLCASSLSLNSPLHFGNGTRLTVT.

J is TRBJ2-1 and V is TRBV11-3, with 8 positions matching TRBD2. Germline V CDR1 and CDR2: SGHNT, YENEEA. The J segment lost 6 bases and the V segment lost 1 base, leaving 5 bases of the junction unmatched. The CDR3 has 15 residues. The CDR3 loop reads CASSLAGGKVNEQFF. DNA for the CDR3: TGTGCCAGCAGCTTAGCGGGGGGGAAGGTCAATGAGCAGTTCTTC.

Only one count was recorded for this clone. This sequence joins TRBV15 and TRBJ1-2; D is uncertain. CDR1 LNHNV and CDR2 YYDKDF come from the germline V gene (reference sequence). Trimming removed 1 base from V and 4 bases from J, with 4 bases in between. The CDR3 runs to 12 residues. In nucleotides, the CDR3 is TGTGCCACCAGCAGAGGGAGCTATGGCTACACCTTC. It specifies CATSRGSYGYTF.